This is a list of T cell receptor beta chains from one sample in a study of T cell repertoires in aging, cancer and after chemotherapy. TCRdb independently ran MiXCR on the multiplex PCR reads; one entry per CDR3 protein. In the table there are about 12,000 distinct CDR3 sequences, approximately 31% of which are singletons. The sample was blood. The receptors derive from a human donor in good health. The donor label of this sample is uncertain. Each CDR3 is given with its conserved first and last residue. Fields, in order: V gene, CDR3 protein.

TRBV18 | CASSPKGGGETQYF
TRBV5-1 | CASSLGQASSYEQYF
TRBV4-2 | CAGSQGTSGGAETQYF
TRBV19 | CASSNEVGYEQYF
TRBV18 | CASSPRQGITDTQYF
TRBV6-4 | CASSATGANSPLHF
TRBV27 | CASRLAGGILTYNEQFF
TRBV18 | CASSPSRTGGGYTF
TRBV30 | CAWSPRGGEKLFF
TRBV2 | CASSGWDSTDTQYF
TRBV6-5 | CASSLTGDGANVLTF
TRBV7-6 | CASSQPGQDGTEAFF
TRBV18 | CASSPSLAGKLYNEQFF
TRBV29-1 | CSALRLATLDEQFF
TRBV12-3/TRBV12-4 | CASNPRGGGGELFF